Listed below are T cell receptor beta chains from one sample, sequenced in a study of CD8 T cells in ankylosing spondylitis. TCRdb re-derived calls from the 5' RACE reads in MiXCR, one entry per CDR3 protein. This table has around 770,000 distinct CDR3 sequences, over 9.5% appearing once. The sample taken for sequencing was blood, either unsorted or a sorted T cell fraction (not recorded which). These receptors all stem from a male donor with ankylosing spondylitis. Each CDR3 is given with its conserved first and last residue. The D gene is left open where the match is weak. Some rows mark clone size as missing; the rest say once, few, many or name a class of expanded clone.

few	TRBV4-2	TRBD2	TRBJ2-2	TGTGCCAGCAGCCCTTTCGGACTAGCGGACTACACCGGGGAGCTGTTTTTT	CASSPFGLADYTGELFF
few	TRBV23-1	NA	TRBJ2-1	TGCGCCAGCAACGGGGTCTCCTACAATGAGCAGTTCTTC	CASNGVSYNEQFF
NA	TRBV7-8	TRBD2	TRBJ2-5	TGTGCCAGCATCAAAGCGGGGCAAGAGACCCAGTACTTC	CASIKAGQETQYF
NA	TRBV20-1	TRBD2	TRBJ2-5	TGCAGTGCTTCGGGACTAGCGGGAAAAGAGACCCAGTACTTC	CSASGLAGKETQYF
few	TRBV6-2/TRBV6-3	NA	TRBJ2-3	TGTGCCAGCAGTTACGGCCTAGATACGCAGTATTTT	CASSYGLDTQYF
NA	TRBV20-1	NA	TRBJ2-7	TGCAGTGCTCCCCCCCTCAGGTCTGGCAGCGAGCAGTACTTC	CSAPPLRSGSEQYF
NA	TRBV28	NA	TRBJ2-1	TGTGCCAGCAGTTTAAAGGGCCAGCAGCAGTTCTTC	CASSLKGQQQFF
many	TRBV20-1	NA	TRBJ2-7	TGCAGTGCCGCCCAGGGGATGGGGGACGAGCAGTACTTC	CSAAQGMGDEQYF
many	TRBV20-1	NA	TRBJ1-5	TGCAGTGCCCGTCCTTTGAGCAATCAGCCCCAGCATTTT	CSARPLSNQPQHF
once	TRBV10-1	TRBD2	TRBJ2-5	TGCGCCAGCAGTGAGTTTAGCGGGAGAGAGACCCAGTACTTC	CASSEFSGRETQYF
NA	TRBV29-1	TRBD1	TRBJ2-3	TGCAGCGCAAGGGGGACAGAAGGAATATCGCAGTATTTT	CSARGTEGISQYF
NA	TRBV6-2/TRBV6-3	NA	TRBJ2-5	TGTGCCAGCAGGAAGTTGACTCTAGGCCGTAGGGTTGAGACCCAGTACTTC	CASRKLTLGRRVETQYF
few	TRBV21-1	NA	TRBJ2-5	TGTGCCAGCAGCATATCCCGGGACTATCGCCAAGAGACCCAGTACTTC	CASSISRDYRQETQYF
few	TRBV7-2	TRBD1	TRBJ1-6	TGTGCCAGCAGCTTATCCGGGACAGCGTTGGGGTCACCCCTCCACTTT	CASSLSGTALGSPLHF
few	TRBV7-2	NA	TRBJ1-1	TGTGCCAGCAGACTGCAGGCGAACACTGAAGCTTTCTTT	CASRLQANTEAFF
NA	TRBV29-1	NA	TRBJ2-1	TGCAGCGTTGAACCCTATAAGGGTGAGGACTACAATGAGCAGTTCTTC	CSVEPYKGEDYNEQFF
NA	TRBV12-3/TRBV12-4	TRBD1	TRBJ2-3	TGTGCCAGCAGCCCGGGACAGGGGGCCGGGTATTTT	CASSPGQGAGYF
NA	TRBV7-9	NA	TRBJ2-3	TGTGCCAGCAGCTTAGTGGCAGCGGCAGATACGCAGTATTTT	CASSLVAAADTQYF
NA	TRBV2	NA	TRBJ2-2	TGTGCCAGCAGTGAACAATGGCTAGCCGGGGAGCTGTTTTTT	CASSEQWLAGELFF
NA	TRBV11-1	NA	TRBJ2-7	TGTGCCAGCAGCACGAGCTCCTACGAGCAGTACTTC	CASSTSSYEQYF
NA	TRBV7-2	TRBD2	TRBJ2-7	TGTGCCAGCAGCTTAAGTAGCGGGGGGGAGTACGAGCAGTACTTC	CASSLSSGGEYEQYF
few	TRBV20-1	NA	TRBJ2-1	TGCAGTGCGGCGAGGCGCTACAATGAGCAGTTCTTC	CSAARRYNEQFF
few	TRBV5-1	NA	TRBJ1-2	TGCGCCAGCAGCACCGGACACCTCCCAAGGGGCTACACCTTC	CASSTGHLPRGYTF
many	TRBV4-3	TRBD1	TRBJ2-5	TGCGCCAGCAGCCACTACAGGGGTGGTGAGACCCAGTACTTC	CASSHYRGGETQYF
few	TRBV11-1	TRBD1	TRBJ2-1	TGTGCCAGCAGCTTAGTGGTTATCGAGGACAGGGGTCAGAATGAGCAGTTCTTC	CASSLVVIEDRGQNEQFF